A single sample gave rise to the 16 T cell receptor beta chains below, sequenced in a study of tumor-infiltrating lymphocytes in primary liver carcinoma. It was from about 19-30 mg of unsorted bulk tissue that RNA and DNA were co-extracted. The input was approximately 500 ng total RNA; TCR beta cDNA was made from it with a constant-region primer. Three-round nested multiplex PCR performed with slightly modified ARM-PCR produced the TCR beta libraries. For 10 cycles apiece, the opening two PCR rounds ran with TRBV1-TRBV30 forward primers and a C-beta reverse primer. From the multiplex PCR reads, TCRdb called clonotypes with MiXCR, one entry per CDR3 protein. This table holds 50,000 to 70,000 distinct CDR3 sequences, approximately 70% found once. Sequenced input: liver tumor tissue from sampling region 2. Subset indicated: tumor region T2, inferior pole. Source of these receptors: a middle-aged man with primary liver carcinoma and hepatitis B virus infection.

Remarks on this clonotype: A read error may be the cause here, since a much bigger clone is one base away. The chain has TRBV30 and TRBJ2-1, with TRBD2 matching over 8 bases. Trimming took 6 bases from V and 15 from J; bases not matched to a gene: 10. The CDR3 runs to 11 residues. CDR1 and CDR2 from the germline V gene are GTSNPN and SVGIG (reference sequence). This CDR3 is CACHSGKLPFF. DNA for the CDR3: TGTGCCTGCCATAGCGGGAAGTTGCCGTTCTTC. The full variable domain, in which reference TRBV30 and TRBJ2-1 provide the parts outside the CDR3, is SQTIHQWPATLVQPVGSPLSLECTVEGTSNPNLYWYRQAAGRGLQLLFYSVGIGQISSEVPQNLSASRPQDRQFILSSKKLLLSDSGFYLCACHSGKLPFFGPGTRLTVL.

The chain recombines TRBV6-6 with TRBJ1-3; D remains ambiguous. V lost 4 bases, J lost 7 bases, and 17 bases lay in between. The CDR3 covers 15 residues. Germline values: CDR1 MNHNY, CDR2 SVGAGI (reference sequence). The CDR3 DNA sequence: TGTGCCAGCAGTTTCAGGCACGAAATCGTGAACACCATATATTTT. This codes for CASSFRHEIVNTIYF.

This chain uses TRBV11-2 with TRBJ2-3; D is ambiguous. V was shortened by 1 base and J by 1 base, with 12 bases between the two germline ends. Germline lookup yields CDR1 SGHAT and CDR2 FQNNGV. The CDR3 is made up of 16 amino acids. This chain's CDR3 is CASSLAGVTGTDTQYF. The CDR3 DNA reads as TGTGCCAGCAGCTTAGCTGGGGTCACGGGCACAGATACGCAGTATTTT.

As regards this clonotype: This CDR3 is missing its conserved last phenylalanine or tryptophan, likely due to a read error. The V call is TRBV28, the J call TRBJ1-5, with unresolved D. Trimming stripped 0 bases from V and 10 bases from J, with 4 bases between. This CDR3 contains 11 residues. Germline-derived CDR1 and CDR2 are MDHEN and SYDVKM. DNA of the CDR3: TGTGCCAGCAGTTTATGGGGACCCCAGCATTAT. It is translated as CASSLWGPQHY.

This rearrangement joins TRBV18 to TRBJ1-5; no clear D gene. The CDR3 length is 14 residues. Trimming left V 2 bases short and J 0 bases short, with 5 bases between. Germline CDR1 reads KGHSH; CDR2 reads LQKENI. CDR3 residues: CASSPVNSNQPQHF. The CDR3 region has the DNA TGTGCCAGCTCACCAGTAAATAGCAATCAGCCCCAGCATTTT.

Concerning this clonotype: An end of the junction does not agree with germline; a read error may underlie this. The CDR3: CVSSQTPDGEKETQYF. The CDR3, as DNA: TGTGTCAGCAGCCAGACTCCTGACGGGGAGAAAGAGACCCAGTACTTC. The genes are TRBV11-2 and TRBJ2-5; D possibly corresponds to TRBD2 (5 bases). Germline V CDR1 and CDR2: SGHAT, FQNNGV. This CDR3 contains 16 residues.

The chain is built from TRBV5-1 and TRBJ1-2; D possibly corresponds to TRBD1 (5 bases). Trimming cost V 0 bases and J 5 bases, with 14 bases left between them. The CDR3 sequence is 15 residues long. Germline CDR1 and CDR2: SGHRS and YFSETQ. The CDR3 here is CASSLDPATVYGYTF. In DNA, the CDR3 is TGCGCCAGCAGCTTGGACCCCGCGACAGTGTATGGCTACACCTTC. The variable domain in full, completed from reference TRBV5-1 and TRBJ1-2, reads KAGVTQTPRYLIKTRGQQVTLSCSPISGHRSVSWYQQTPGQGLQFLFEYFSETQRNKGNFPGRFSGRQFSNSRSEMNVSTLELGDSALYLCASSLDPATVYGYTFGSGTRLTVV.

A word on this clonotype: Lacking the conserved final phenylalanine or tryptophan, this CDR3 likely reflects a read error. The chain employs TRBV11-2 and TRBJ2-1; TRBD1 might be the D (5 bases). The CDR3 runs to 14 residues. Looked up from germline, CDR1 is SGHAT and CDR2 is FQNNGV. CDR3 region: CASSPGHSDNKQFL. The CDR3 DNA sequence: TGTGCCAGCAGCCCAGGGCACAGCGACAATAAGCAGTTCCTC.

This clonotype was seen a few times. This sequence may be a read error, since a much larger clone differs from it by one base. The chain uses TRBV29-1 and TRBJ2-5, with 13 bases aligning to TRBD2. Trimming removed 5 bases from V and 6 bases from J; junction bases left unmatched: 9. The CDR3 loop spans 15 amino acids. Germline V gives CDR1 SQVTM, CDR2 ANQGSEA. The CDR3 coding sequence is TGCAGCGTTCGGACTAGCGGGAGTTGGGCAAAGACCCAGTACTTC. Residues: CSVRTSGSWAKTQYF.

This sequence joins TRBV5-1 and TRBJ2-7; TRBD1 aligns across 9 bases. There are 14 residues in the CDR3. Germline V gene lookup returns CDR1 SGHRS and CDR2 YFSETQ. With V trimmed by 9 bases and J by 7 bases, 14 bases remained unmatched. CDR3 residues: CAISSEGQGDEQYF. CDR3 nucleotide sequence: TGCGCCATCAGTTCAGAGGGACAGGGAGATGAGCAGTACTTC.

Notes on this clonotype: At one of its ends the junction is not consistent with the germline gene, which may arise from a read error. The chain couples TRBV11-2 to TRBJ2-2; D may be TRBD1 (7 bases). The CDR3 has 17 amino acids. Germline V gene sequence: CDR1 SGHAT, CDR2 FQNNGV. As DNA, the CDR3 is TGTGCCGGCAGCTTGGCATTAGGAGGGGCGAACACAGGGGAGCTTTTTTTT. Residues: CAGSLALGGANTGELFF.

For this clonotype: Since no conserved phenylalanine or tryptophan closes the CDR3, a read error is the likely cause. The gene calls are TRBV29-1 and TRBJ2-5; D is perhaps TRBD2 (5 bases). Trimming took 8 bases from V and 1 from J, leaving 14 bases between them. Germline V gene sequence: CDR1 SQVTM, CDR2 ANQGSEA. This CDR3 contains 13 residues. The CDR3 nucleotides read TGCAGCTCATCAGCGGATGGCCAAGAGACCCAGTACTCC. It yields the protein CSSSADGQETQYS.

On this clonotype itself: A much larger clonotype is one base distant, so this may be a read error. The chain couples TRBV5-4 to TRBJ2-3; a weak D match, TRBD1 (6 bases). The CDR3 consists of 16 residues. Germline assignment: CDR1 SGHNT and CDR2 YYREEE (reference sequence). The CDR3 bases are TGTGCCAGCAGCCGCCAGACAGGACAGAGCATAGATACGCAGTATTTT. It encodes CASSRQTGQSIDTQYF.

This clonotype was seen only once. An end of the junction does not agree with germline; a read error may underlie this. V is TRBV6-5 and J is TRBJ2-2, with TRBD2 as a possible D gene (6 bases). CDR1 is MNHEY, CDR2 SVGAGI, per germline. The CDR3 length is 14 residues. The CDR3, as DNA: TGTGCCAGTAGTTACTCGAGGAAACGGGAGATGCTGTTTTTT. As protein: CASSYSRKREMLFF.

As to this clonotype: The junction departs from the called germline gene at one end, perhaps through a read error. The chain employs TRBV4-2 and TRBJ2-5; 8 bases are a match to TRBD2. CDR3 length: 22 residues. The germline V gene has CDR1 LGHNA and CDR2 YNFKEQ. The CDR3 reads CASSQLEGGLEGTRVSQETQYF. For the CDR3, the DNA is TGTGCCAGTAGCCAACTAGAGGGGGGACTAGAGGGTACACGAGTCTCCCAAGAGACCCAGTACTTC.

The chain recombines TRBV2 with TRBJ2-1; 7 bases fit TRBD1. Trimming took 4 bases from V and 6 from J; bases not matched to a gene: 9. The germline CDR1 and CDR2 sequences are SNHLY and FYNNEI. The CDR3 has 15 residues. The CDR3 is CASSGWDSVINEQFF. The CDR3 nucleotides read TGTGCCAGCAGTGGCTGGGACAGTGTCATCAATGAGCAGTTCTTC.